Sequencing of this T cell receptor (beta chain) was carried out in a study of blood T cell repertoires in COVID-19. Study-wide background: From the United States, Italy and Spain came samples of acute and convalescent COVID-19.

This table comes from immunoSEQ multiplex PCR, and its TCRdb copy is limited to in-frame clones, with some not included. This sample carries around 150,000 clones, 87% of them seen once, and the ten largest clones take 4% to 5%. The ends were cut back, 4 bases at V and 8 bases at J, with 14 bases in the middle. Looked up from germline, CDR1 is SQVTM and CDR2 is ANQGSEA. The CDR3 spans 12 residues. This clone was observed a few times. J is TRBJ1-2 and V is TRBV29-1; possibly TRBD1 for D (5 bases). The sample taken for sequencing was peripheral blood. This TCR derives from an older woman with active or convalescent COVID-19. CDR3 coding DNA: TGCAGCGTTGGGCGGGGGGTTGCAGGCTACACCTTC. As protein: CSVGRGVAGYTF. The variable domain in full, with the rest retrieved from reference TRBV29-1 and TRBJ1-2, is SAVISQKPSRDICQRGTSLTIQCQVDSQVTMMFWYRQQPGQSLTLIATANQGSEATYESGFVIDKFPISRPNLTFSTLTVSNMSPEDSSIYLCSVGRGVAGYTFGSGTRLTVV.